The 3 T cell receptor beta chains given below trace back to one sample, sequenced in a study of immune evolution from preneoplasia to lung adenocarcinoma. Assay used: immunoSEQ multiplex PCR; TCRdb lists only in-frame clones, some missing. The sample holds around 4,500 clones, 82% seen once. Sequenced input: FFPE lung adenocarcinoma in situ tissue. These receptors were collected from a person between 65 and 79 years old with lung adenocarcinoma.

This clone was seen only once. This chain uses TRBV28 with TRBJ2-7, with D maybe TRBD1 (5 bases). V was clipped by 2 bases and J by 0 bases, with 14 bases between them. The CDR3 is 16 residues long. Germline lookup yields CDR1 MDHEN and CDR2 SYDVKM. In DNA form, the CDR3 reads TGTGCCAGCAGTTTAATTGGGGCTTTCAGCTCCTACGAGCAGTACTTC. Amino acid sequence: CASSLIGAFSSYEQYF. Together with reference TRBV28 and TRBJ2-7, the CDR3 gives the full variable domain: DVKVTQSSRYLVKRTGEKVFLECVQDMDHENMFWYRQDPGLGLRLIYFSYDVKMKEKGDIPEGYSVSREKKERFSLILESASTNQTSMYLCASSLIGAFSSYEQYFGPGTRLTVT.

This clone was observed a handful of times. The genes are TRBV5-4 and TRBJ1-2; TRBD1 aligns across 10 bases. Unmatched junction bases numbered 7, after V lost 4 bases and J lost 7 bases. The CDR3 consists of 14 residues. Germline loops: CDR1 SGHNT, CDR2 YYREEE (reference sequence). Here the CDR3 reads CASSLDRGPSGYTF. Here the CDR3 DNA reads TGTGCCAGCAGCCTCGACAGGGGGCCTTCTGGCTACACCTTC.

This rearrangement joins TRBV11-3 to TRBJ1-1; TRBD1 aligns across 8 bases. J lost 1 base, V lost 2 bases, and 12 bases had no gene match. CDR3 length: 18 amino acids. Germline V gives CDR1 SGHNT, CDR2 YENEEA. The CDR3 DNA reads as TGTGCCAGCAGCTTAAGCCCCTGGACAGGGCCCGGGAACACTGAAGCTTTCTTT. Translation gives CASSLSPWTGPGNTEAFF.